One and the same sample provided the 31 T cell receptor beta chains below, sequenced in a study of cytomegalovirus exposure and HLA in healthy donors. Clones were sequenced by immunoSEQ multiplex PCR, and TCRdb holds only the in-frame ones, with some missing. The data contain around 49,000 clones, roughly 94% of them singletons. Sequenced: PBMCs. Every receptor here comes from a woman aged 18-35 years in good health and CMV-seropositive.

The chain employs TRBV5-1 and TRBJ2-1; TRBD2 matches 8 bases. CDR1 is SGHRS and CDR2 is YFSETQ in the germline V gene. The CDR3 extends over 16 amino acids. After removal of 1 base from V and 6 bases from J, the junction contained 9 bases not matched to a gene. The CDR3 DNA reads TGCGCCAGCAGCTTGCTGGGTGCTAGCGGGTTCAATGAGCAGTTCTTC. This codes for CASSLLGASGFNEQFF.

The V call is TRBV11-2, the J call TRBJ2-7; 7 nucleotides align to TRBD2. Unmatched junction bases numbered 4, after V lost 5 bases and J lost 0 bases. Germline lookup yields CDR1 SGHAT and CDR2 FQNNGV. This CDR3 region has 14 residues. The CDR3 DNA follows: TGTGCCAGCAGCCCCTCTAGCGGCTCCTACGAGCAGTACTTC. Protein product: CASSPSSGSYEQYF.

This clone was seen only once. This chain joins TRBV13 and TRBJ2-7, with D perhaps TRBD1 (6 bases). The CDR3 spans 15 residues. Germline V gene data show CDR1 as PRHDT and CDR2 as FYEKMQ (reference sequence). Trimming took off 7 bases at V and 3 bases at J, with 19 bases between the two ends. The CDR3 DNA is TGTGCCAGCATCCTACGCTACCGACAGGACTACGAGCAGTACTTC. This encodes CASILRYRQDYEQYF.

The chain is built from TRBV19 and TRBJ2-1; 7 positions agree with TRBD2. CDR1 is LNHDA and CDR2 is SQIVND in the germline V gene (reference sequence). Trimming took 3 bases from V and 0 from J; bases not matched to a gene: 2. This CDR3 is built from 15 residues. This CDR3 is CASSILAVSYNEQFF. The CDR3, as DNA: TGTGCCAGTAGTATTCTAGCGGTCTCCTACAATGAGCAGTTCTTC.

V and J are TRBV4-2 and TRBJ2-3, with 14 positions matching TRBD2. Per germline, CDR1 LGHNA and CDR2 YNFKEQ. Germline trimming cut 1 base from V and 2 bases from J; bases unmatched to any gene: 2. The CDR3 runs to 17 residues. The CDR3 sequence: CASSQGLAGGPTDTQYF. Written as DNA, the CDR3 is TGTGCCAGCAGCCAAGGACTAGCGGGAGGGCCCACAGATACGCAGTATTTT.

This clone came up once. The gene calls are TRBV9 and TRBJ1-2, with a possible D match to TRBD1 (5 bases). The V gene's germline CDR1 is SGDLS and CDR2 YYNGEE. This CDR3 contains 15 residues. Between the trimmed V and J ends, which lost 3 bases and 4 bases, there was a span of 16 bases. The CDR3 sequence: CASSANAGYFYGYTF. The CDR3 DNA reads TGTGCCAGCAGCGCGAACGCAGGGTATTTCTATGGCTACACCTTC.

The chain employs TRBV10-3 and TRBJ2-1; a possible D gene is TRBD2 (7 bases). The germline V and J ends were trimmed by 2 bases and 2 bases, with 10 bases remaining between them. The length of the CDR3 is 15 residues. Germline CDR1 and CDR2: ENHRY and SYGVKD. The DNA of the CDR3 is TGTGCCATCAGTGAGAGGGGGGGGACCTACAATGAGCAGTTCTTC. The encoded protein is CAISERGGTYNEQFF.

This clone was seen a single time. This chain connects TRBV11-2 to TRBJ2-3; weak D call: TRBD1 (6 bases). V was pared by 5 bases and J by 5 bases, with 11 bases between. CDR1 and CDR2 from the germline V gene are SGHAT and FQNNGV. The length of the CDR3 is 13 residues. The CDR3 sequence: CASSSNRVDTQYF. The CDR3 coding sequence is TGTGCCAGCAGCAGCAACAGGGTAGATACGCAGTATTTT.

The J gene is TRBJ2-1, the V gene TRBV2; 12 nucleotides align to TRBD2. The CDR3 is 18 residues long. V lost 8 bases and J lost 5; bases outside the gene matches: 16. The germline CDR1 and CDR2 sequences are SNHLY and FYNNEI. CDR3 region: CASRPTSGSLGWDNEQFF. CDR3 DNA sequence: TGTGCCAGCCGTCCGACTAGCGGGAGTTTGGGCTGGGACAATGAGCAGTTCTTC.

This sequence joins TRBV19 and TRBJ2-1, with 9 bases lining up with TRBD2. With V trimmed by 0 bases and J by 2 bases, 2 bases remained unmatched. This CDR3 comprises 16 residues. CDR1 and CDR2 from the germline V gene are LNHDA and SQIVND (reference sequence). The CDR3 region is CASSIDGGGAYNEQFF. CDR3 DNA: TGTGCCAGTAGTATAGATGGCGGGGGGGCCTACAATGAGCAGTTCTTC.

This sequence joins TRBV9 and TRBJ2-3; possibly TRBD1 for D (6 bases). The V end lost 3 bases, the J end lost 0 bases, and 14 bases lay between the germline ends. This CDR3 spans 16 amino acids. CDR1 and CDR2 (germline): SGDLS, YYNGEE. The CDR3 reads CASSGATGLSTDTQYF. The CDR3 coding sequence is TGTGCCAGCAGCGGAGCAACAGGGCTCAGCACAGATACGCAGTATTTT.

The rearrangement uses TRBV5-1 and TRBJ1-4; D uncertain. Germline assignment: CDR1 SGHRS and CDR2 YFSETQ. V was trimmed by 5 bases and J by 0 bases, leaving 11 bases between them. The CDR3 totals 15 residues. The CDR3 nucleotides read TGCGCCAGCAGGGAACAGATTTCAACTAATGAAAAACTGTTTTTT. This gives the protein CASREQISTNEKLFF. Looking up the rest from reference TRBV5-1 and TRBJ1-4 gives the full variable domain: KAGVTQTPRYLIKTRGQQVTLSCSPISGHRSVSWYQQTPGQGLQFLFEYFSETQRNKGNFPGRFSGRQFSNSRSEMNVSTLELGDSALYLCASREQISTNEKLFFGSGTQLSVL.

The genes are TRBV29-1 and TRBJ2-1; TRBD2 matches at 16 bases. The CDR3 is made up of 19 amino acids. CDR1 SQVTM and CDR2 ANQGSEA come from the germline V gene. V was pared by 5 bases and J by 0 bases, with 10 bases of the junction left unmatched. CDR3: CSVPHSGLAGGSSYNEQFF. CDR3 DNA: TGCAGCGTTCCACATTCGGGACTAGCGGGAGGGAGCTCCTACAATGAGCAGTTCTTC.

CDR3 DNA: TGTGCCAGTAGCCGGGGACAGCCCTACGAGCAGTACTTC. It encodes CASSRGQPYEQYF. The chain links TRBV19 to TRBJ2-7, with TRBD1 matching 7 bases. This CDR3 region has 13 residues. The J segment lost 2 bases and the V segment lost 6 bases, leaving 4 bases of the junction unmatched. Germline CDR1 reads LNHDA; CDR2 reads SQIVND (reference sequence).

The chain couples TRBV11-2 to TRBJ2-7, with D uncertain. The CDR3 spans 15 residues. V was shortened by 4 bases and J by 12 bases, with 25 bases between the two germline ends. Germline values: CDR1 SGHAT, CDR2 FQNNGV. CDR3 nucleotides: TGTGCCAGCAGCTCCTTGCCGTTTTCTCCGAGCCCGTGGTACTTC. Amino acid sequence: CASSSLPFSPSPWYF.

The rearrangement uses TRBV13 and TRBJ1-2; D not certain. V was trimmed by 2 bases and J by 6 bases, leaving 13 bases between them. This CDR3 is 14 amino acids long. Germline V CDR1 and CDR2: PRHDT, FYEKMQ (reference sequence). CDR3 amino acids: CASSLRRRADGYTF. Here the CDR3 DNA reads TGTGCCAGCAGCTTAAGGAGGAGAGCGGATGGCTACACCTTC.

V is TRBV9 and J is TRBJ2-1; no definite D call. V was shortened by 4 bases and J by 3 bases, with 11 bases between the two germline ends. The CDR3 loop spans 14 amino acids. Germline values: CDR1 SGDLS, CDR2 YYNGEE. This CDR3 reads CASSSASNYNEQFF. In DNA, the CDR3 is TGTGCCAGCAGCTCCGCGAGTAACTACAATGAGCAGTTCTTC.

The V call is TRBV4-2, the J call TRBJ1-2, with 9 bases identical to TRBD1. The CDR3 has 15 residues. Germline trimming cut 1 base from V and 6 bases from J; bases unmatched to any gene: 6. Germline CDR1 reads LGHNA; CDR2 reads YNFKEQ. As DNA, the CDR3 is TGTGCCAGCAGCCAAGTCGCCGGGACAGGGAATGGCTACACCTTC. Translation: CASSQVAGTGNGYTF.

This rearrangement joins TRBV27 to TRBJ2-2; 8 bases are a match to TRBD2. The trim removed 5 bases at V and 4 bases at J, leaving 21 bases unmatched. Germline values: CDR1 MNHEY, CDR2 SMNVEV (reference sequence). This CDR3 has 20 residues. The CDR3 spells CASSPRGGPTGRAVTGELFF. CDR3 DNA: TGTGCCAGCAGTCCGAGGGGGGGACCTACCGGGAGGGCTGTCACCGGGGAGCTGTTTTTT.

This chain joins TRBV27 and TRBJ2-1, with 9 bases fitting TRBD2. This CDR3 comprises 14 residues. V dropped 5 bases and J dropped 7; count of bases not matched to a gene: 6. Germline lookup yields CDR1 MNHEY and CDR2 SMNVEV (reference sequence). The CDR3: CASSLSGSLNEQFF. CDR3 in DNA: TGTGCCAGCAGTCTTAGCGGGAGCTTGAATGAGCAGTTCTTC.

This clone was recorded only once. The chain is built from TRBV18 and TRBJ1-1; TRBD1 might be the D (6 bases). The V end lost 2 bases, the J end lost 7 bases, and 11 bases lay between the germline ends. The germline gives CDR1 KGHSH, CDR2 LQKENI. This CDR3 is 13 amino acids long. The CDR3 loop is CASSPGQRSEAFF. CDR3 nucleotides: TGTGCCAGCTCACCAGGACAGAGGAGTGAAGCTTTCTTT.

The rearrangement links TRBV27 to TRBJ2-5; 12 bases match TRBD2. V shed 4 bases and J 5 bases; nucleotides not matched to a gene: 8. CDR3 length: 16 amino acids. Germline-derived CDR1 and CDR2 are MNHEY and SMNVEV (reference sequence). CDR3: CASSWLAGGGRETQYF. The CDR3 DNA reads TGTGCCAGCAGTTGGCTAGCGGGAGGGGGACGGGAGACCCAGTACTTC.

This sequence joins TRBV6-5 and TRBJ1-1, with TRBD1 matching 7 bases. The CDR3 extends over 14 amino acids. The V gene's germline CDR1 is MNHEY and CDR2 SVGAGI. V shed 4 bases and J 5 bases; nucleotides not matched to a gene: 7. The CDR3, as DNA: TGTGCCAGCAGTTTTCAACAGGGGAGGACTGAAGCTTTCTTT. This sequence encodes CASSFQQGRTEAFF.

The chain is built from TRBV29-1 and TRBJ2-3, with 7 nucleotides matching TRBD2. V gave up 7 bases and J gave up 2 bases; unmatched junction bases: 6. Germline CDR1 SQVTM, CDR2 ANQGSEA. This CDR3 region has 13 residues. CDR3 coding DNA: TGCAGCGGGGGACTACCCCTCACAGATACGCAGTATTTT. Its protein product is CSGGLPLTDTQYF.

The chain links TRBV28 to TRBJ2-7; TRBD2 matches at 9 bases. V shed 6 bases, J shed 4 bases, and the junction held 10 bases outside the gene matches. The CDR3 consists of 15 residues. From germline, CDR1 is MDHEN and CDR2 SYDVKM. The DNA for the CDR3 is TGTGCCAGCAGGCCACAGAGAGCGGGAGGTTACGAGCAGTACTTC. Translation: CASRPQRAGGYEQYF.

The chain has TRBV28 and TRBJ1-5; D unresolved. This CDR3 is built from 15 residues. Germline CDR1 is MDHEN and CDR2 is SYDVKM. V was clipped by 3 bases and J by 0 bases, with 9 bases between them. CDR3 sequence reads: CASSLSGGSNQPQHF. DNA for the CDR3: TGTGCCAGCAGTTTGTCTGGAGGTAGCAATCAGCCCCAGCATTTT.

The count of this clone is one. The J gene is TRBJ2-2, the V gene TRBV5-4; 10 bases are a match to TRBD1. The CDR3 extends over 16 amino acids. Germline V lookup: CDR1 SGHNT, CDR2 YYREEE (reference sequence). Unmatched junction bases numbered 7, after V lost 4 bases and J lost 4 bases. CDR3 nucleotides: TGTGCCAGCAGCCCGGGGACAGGGGAGAGCACCGGGGAGCTGTTTTTT. Translation gives CASSPGTGESTGELFF.

The rearrangement links TRBV28 to TRBJ2-2; the match to TRBD1 covers 7 bases. V was clipped by 6 bases and J by 4 bases; unmatched bases: 8. The V gene's germline CDR1 is MDHEN and CDR2 SYDVKM. The CDR3 runs to 15 residues. The chain's CDR3 is CASRSGDRLTGELFF. The CDR3 DNA reads TGTGCCAGCAGGTCAGGGGACAGACTCACCGGGGAGCTGTTTTTT.

This chain uses TRBV28 with TRBJ1-6, with D unclear. Germline loops: CDR1 MDHEN, CDR2 SYDVKM. V gave up 6 bases and J gave up 4 bases, with 13 bases separating them. The CDR3 length is 15 residues. The CDR3 is CASRPRGVYNSPLHF. The CDR3 bases are TGTGCCAGCAGACCGCGCGGGGTTTATAATTCACCCCTCCACTTT.

This chain connects TRBV4-3 to TRBJ2-1; D remains unclear. V gave up 1 base and J gave up 10 bases, with 11 bases separating them. This CDR3 has 13 residues. From germline, CDR1 is LGHNA and CDR2 YSLEER. The CDR3 DNA reads TGCGCCAGCAGCCAAGTGAACACCCGCGAGCAGTTCTTC. Residues: CASSQVNTREQFF.

This chain uses TRBV6-1 with TRBJ2-7; 9 bases line up with TRBD1. V lost 6 bases and J lost 1; bases outside the gene matches: 4. This CDR3 has 14 residues. CDR1 MNHNS and CDR2 SASEGT come from the germline V gene. CDR3 loop: CASRDRGFSYEQYF. The CDR3 region has the DNA TGTGCCAGCAGAGACAGGGGGTTTTCCTACGAGCAGTACTTC.